The 11 T cell receptor beta chains reported below all come from one sample, sequenced in a study of T cells expressing NK-cell markers. Each CDR3 protein gets one entry in TCRdb, which reprocessed the 5' RACE reads and gives no DNA. The sample holds 300,000 to 500,000 distinct CDR3 sequences. The specimen sequenced was blood T cells: a sorted CD56 or NKG2C T cell subset, CD4+ or CD8+ T cells, or bulk PBMC T cells (not recorded which). The receptors were gathered from a woman between 50 and 59 years old in good health.

The CDR3 sequence: CASSFHSSYSYNEQFF. The chain couples TRBV7-2 to TRBJ2-1. Germline V gene data show CDR1 as SGHTA and CDR2 as FQGNSA. The CDR3 covers 16 residues.

This chain's CDR3 is CASSQEGGTKNIQYF. The chain is built from TRBV4-1 and TRBJ2-4; TCRdb names TRBD2, which stays unverified in the absence of DNA. The CDR3 length is 15 residues. Per the germline V gene, CDR1 is MGHRA and CDR2 is YSYEKL.

The gene calls are TRBV28 and TRBJ1-2; TCRdb designates TRBD1, a call that cannot be tested without DNA. This CDR3 comprises 13 residues. In germline, CDR1 is MDHEN, CDR2 SYDVKM. CDR3 region: CASRWDTEYGYTF.

The CDR3 loop is CASSPGQGVSTDTQYF. The genes are TRBV7-6 and TRBJ2-3; absent DNA, TCRdb's TRBD1 call cannot be checked. The CDR3 contains 16 residues. Looked up from germline, CDR1 is SGHVS and CDR2 is FNYEAQ.

This chain uses TRBV10-1 with TRBJ1-2; TCRdb selects TRBD1, and the lack of DNA leaves this call unchecked. Per germline, CDR1 WNHNN and CDR2 SYGVQD (reference sequence). This CDR3 has 13 residues. The CDR3 sequence: CASSESGRDGYTF.

V and J are TRBV5-1 and TRBJ1-1. The CDR3 runs 13 residues. Germline V gene sequence: CDR1 SGHRS, CDR2 YFSETQ. CDR3 amino acids: CASSRMGFGEAFF.

The gene calls are TRBV25-1 and TRBJ1-2. The CDR3 extends over 15 amino acids. CDR1 is MGHDK and CDR2 is SYGVNS in the germline V gene. The CDR3: CASSEYGGGNYGYTF.

This chain links TRBV21-1 with TRBJ2-1; TCRdb designates TRBD2, a call that cannot be tested without DNA. TRBV21-1 is labeled a pseudogene. The CDR3 is 15 amino acids. The CDR3 is CASSQLAGGNNEQFF.

This chain links TRBV3-1 with TRBJ2-1. The CDR3 has 15 residues. Looked up from germline, CDR1 is LGHDT and CDR2 is YNNKEL (reference sequence). The CDR3: CASSQEGSYYNEQFF.

The chain links TRBV3-1 to TRBJ2-1; TCRdb selects TRBD1, and the lack of DNA leaves this call unchecked. The CDR3 contains 13 residues. CDR1 is LGHDT, CDR2 YNNKEL, per germline (reference sequence). The CDR3 region is CASSQLRGTEQFF.

The chain combines TRBV12-3 or TRBV12-4 with TRBJ2-2; the D call from TCRdb, TRBD2, cannot be confirmed without DNA. This CDR3 spans 17 amino acids. The CDR3 here is CASSLRLAGERDGELFF.